The clone carrying this T cell receptor (beta chain) appeared a few times. Its target is unknown. This sample is drawn from a study of cytomegalovirus exposure and HLA in healthy donors. Study-wide background: Genotyping of more than 300 donors showed that around 81% belonged to the Caucasian-associated ancestry cluster. General study results and limits: Later work found most CMV-associated TCR beta chains apparently HLA-restricted. Specificity for CMV antigens was confirmed in vitro for a few of the CMV-associated chains. Based on reports, TCR beta sequences accurately predicted HLA-A and HLA-B alleles for most subjects.

13 Jbeta primers and 60 Vbeta primers were used for the PCR. The protocol was immunoSEQ multiplex PCR, while the TCRdb copy is restricted to in-frame clones and leaves out a portion. The sample lists 90,000 or so clones, more than 60% seen once, with roughly 2% in the top ten. The TCR sequence derives from a boy under 18 in good health and CMV-seronegative. Sequencing was performed on PBMCs.

CDR3 amino acids: CASSLVGGYEQYF. The DNA for the CDR3 is TGTGCCAGCAGCTTGGTCGGAGGCTACGAGCAGTACTTC. The chain couples TRBV11-2 to TRBJ2-7, with a tentative D call TRBD2 (5 bases). Deletions cut 3 bases from V and 3 bases from J, with 9 bases between. The CDR3 consists of 13 residues. Per germline, CDR1 SGHAT and CDR2 FQNNGV.